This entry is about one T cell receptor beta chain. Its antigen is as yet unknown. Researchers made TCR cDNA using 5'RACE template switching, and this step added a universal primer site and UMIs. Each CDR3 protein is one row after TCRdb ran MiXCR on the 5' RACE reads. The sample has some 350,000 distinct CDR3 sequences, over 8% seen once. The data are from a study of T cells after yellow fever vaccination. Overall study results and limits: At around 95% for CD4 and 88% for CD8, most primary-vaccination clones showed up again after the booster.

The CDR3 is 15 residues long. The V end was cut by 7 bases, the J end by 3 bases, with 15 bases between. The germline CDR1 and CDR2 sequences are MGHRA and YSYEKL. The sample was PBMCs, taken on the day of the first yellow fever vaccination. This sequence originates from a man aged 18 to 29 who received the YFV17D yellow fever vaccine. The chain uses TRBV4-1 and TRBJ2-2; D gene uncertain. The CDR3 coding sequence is TGCGCCAGCAAGGTGACACGGCGAGACACCGGGGAGCTGTTTTTT. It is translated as CASKVTRRDTGELFF.